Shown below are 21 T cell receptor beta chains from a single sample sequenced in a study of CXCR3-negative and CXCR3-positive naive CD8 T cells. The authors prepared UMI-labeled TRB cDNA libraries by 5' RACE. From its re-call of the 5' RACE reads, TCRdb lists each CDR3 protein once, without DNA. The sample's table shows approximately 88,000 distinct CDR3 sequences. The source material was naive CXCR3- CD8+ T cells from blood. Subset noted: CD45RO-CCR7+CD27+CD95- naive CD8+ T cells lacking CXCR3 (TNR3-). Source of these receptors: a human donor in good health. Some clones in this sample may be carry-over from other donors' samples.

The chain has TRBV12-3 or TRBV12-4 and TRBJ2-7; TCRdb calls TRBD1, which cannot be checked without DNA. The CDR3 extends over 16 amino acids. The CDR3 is CASSSTRTGTGSEQYF.

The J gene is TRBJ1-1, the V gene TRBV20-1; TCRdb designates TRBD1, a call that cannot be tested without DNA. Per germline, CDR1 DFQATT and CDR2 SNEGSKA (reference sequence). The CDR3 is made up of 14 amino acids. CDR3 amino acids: CSAADPGTNTEAFF.

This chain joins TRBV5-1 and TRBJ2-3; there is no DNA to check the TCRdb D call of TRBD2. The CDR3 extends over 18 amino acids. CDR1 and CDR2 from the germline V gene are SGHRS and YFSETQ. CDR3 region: CASSYPPSGSSSTDTQYF.

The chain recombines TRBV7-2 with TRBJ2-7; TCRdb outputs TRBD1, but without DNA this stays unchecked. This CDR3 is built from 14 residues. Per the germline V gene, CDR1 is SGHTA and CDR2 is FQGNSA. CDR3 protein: CASSLWTGDYEQYF.

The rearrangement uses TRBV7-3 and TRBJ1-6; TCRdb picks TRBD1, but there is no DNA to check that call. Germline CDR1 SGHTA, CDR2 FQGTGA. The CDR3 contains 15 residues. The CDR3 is CASSLGVGANSPLHF.

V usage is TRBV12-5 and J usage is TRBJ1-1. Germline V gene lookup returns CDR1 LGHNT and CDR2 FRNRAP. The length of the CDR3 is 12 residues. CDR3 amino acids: CASLDMNTEAFF.

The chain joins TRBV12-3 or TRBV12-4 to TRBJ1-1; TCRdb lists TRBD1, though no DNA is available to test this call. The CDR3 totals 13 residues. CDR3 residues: CASSQVRGPEAFF.

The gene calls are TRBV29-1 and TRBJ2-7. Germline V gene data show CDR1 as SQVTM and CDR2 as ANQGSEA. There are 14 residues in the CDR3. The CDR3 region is CSVEGVGRTDEQYF.

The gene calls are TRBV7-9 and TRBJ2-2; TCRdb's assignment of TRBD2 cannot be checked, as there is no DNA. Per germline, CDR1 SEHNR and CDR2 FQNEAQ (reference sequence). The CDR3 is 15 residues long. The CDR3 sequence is CASSPGLEDTGELFF.

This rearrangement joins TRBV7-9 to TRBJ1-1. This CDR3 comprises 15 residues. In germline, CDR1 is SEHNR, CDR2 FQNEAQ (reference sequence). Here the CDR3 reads CASSILNERDTEAFF.

CDR3 amino acids: CSVEAPGQETQYF. The chain joins TRBV29-1 to TRBJ2-5; TCRdb gives TRBD1 as the D gene, but with no DNA this cannot be confirmed. There are 13 residues in the CDR3. Germline V CDR1 and CDR2: SQVTM, ANQGSEA.

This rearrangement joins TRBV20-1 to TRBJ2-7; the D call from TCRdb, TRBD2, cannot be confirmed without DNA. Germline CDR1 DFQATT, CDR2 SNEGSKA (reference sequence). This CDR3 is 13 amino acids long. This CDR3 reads CSARDSHHYEQYF.

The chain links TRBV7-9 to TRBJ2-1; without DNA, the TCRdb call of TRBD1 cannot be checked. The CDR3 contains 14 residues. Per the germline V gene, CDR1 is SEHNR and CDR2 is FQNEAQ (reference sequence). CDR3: CASSFGTAYNEQFF.

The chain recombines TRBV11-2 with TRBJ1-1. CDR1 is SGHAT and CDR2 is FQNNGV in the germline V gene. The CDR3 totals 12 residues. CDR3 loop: CASSSGGTEAFF.

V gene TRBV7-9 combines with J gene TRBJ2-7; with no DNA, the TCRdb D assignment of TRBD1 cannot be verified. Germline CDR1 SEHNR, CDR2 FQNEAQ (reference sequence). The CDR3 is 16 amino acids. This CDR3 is CASSVTTGGKENEQYF.

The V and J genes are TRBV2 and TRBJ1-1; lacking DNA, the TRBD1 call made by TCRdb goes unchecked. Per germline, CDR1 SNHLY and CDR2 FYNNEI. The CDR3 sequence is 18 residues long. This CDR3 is CASSEAGSWDTLDTEAFF. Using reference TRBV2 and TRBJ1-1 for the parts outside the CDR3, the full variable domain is EPEVTQTPSHQVTQMGQEVILRCVPISNHLYFYWYRQILGQKVEFLVSFYNNEISEKSEIFDDQFSVERPDGSNFTLKIRSTKLEDSAMYFCASSEAGSWDTLDTEAFFGQGTRLTVV.

CDR3 sequence reads: CSASGAERESGEQYF. V usage is TRBV20-1 and J usage is TRBJ2-7; the TCRdb call, TRBD2, lacks DNA for checking. Germline-derived CDR1 and CDR2 are DFQATT and SNEGSKA (reference sequence). This CDR3 region has 15 residues.

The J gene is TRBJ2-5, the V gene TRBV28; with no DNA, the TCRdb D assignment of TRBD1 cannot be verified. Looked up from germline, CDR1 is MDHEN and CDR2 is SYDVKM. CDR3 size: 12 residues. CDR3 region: CASLGQEETQYF.

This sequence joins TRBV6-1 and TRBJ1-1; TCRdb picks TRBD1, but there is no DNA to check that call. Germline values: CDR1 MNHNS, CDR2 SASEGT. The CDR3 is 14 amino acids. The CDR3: CASSEARGYTEAFF.

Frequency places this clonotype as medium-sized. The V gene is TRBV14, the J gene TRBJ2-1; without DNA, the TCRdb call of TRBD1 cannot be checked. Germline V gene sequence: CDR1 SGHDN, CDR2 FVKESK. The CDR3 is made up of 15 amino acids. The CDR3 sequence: CASSQGAGSYNEQFF.

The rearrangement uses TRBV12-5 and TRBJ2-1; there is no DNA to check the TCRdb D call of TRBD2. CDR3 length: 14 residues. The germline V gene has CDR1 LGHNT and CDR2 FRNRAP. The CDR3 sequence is CASGLGTSGLEQFF.